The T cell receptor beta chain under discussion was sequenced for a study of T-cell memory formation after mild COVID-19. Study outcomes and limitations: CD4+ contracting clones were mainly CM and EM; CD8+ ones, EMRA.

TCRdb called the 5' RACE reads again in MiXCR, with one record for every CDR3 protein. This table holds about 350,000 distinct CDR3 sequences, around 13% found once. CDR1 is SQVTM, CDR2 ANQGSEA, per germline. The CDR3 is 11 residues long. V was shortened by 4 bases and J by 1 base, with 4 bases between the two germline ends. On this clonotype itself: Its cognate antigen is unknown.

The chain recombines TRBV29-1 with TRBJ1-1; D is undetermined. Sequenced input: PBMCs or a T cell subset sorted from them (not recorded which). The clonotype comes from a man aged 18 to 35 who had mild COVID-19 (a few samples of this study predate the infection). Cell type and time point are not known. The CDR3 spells CSVVPNTEAFF. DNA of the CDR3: TGCAGCGTTGTTCCGAACACTGAAGCTTTCTTT.